This note documents a single T cell receptor (beta chain) sequence. These data come from a study of human T cells and chemical hapten exposure. Study context: The study sensitized with 2% DPC on a 2 cm by 2 cm patch of upper inner arm skin.

This sample's time point: pre-sensitization, week 0. The sample's treatment: therapeutic diphenylcyclopropenone sensitization with weekly scalp DPC. TCRdb redid the calling of the RACE reads with MiXCR, one entry per CDR3 protein. Among 150,000 to 200,000 distinct CDR3 sequences listed, just under 30% were seen once. The CDR3 is made up of 13 amino acids. Trimming took off 5 bases at V and 1 base at J, with 7 bases between the two ends. Germline V gene lookup returns CDR1 KGHDR and CDR2 SFDVKD. The receptor was derived from a woman in her twenties or thirties with alopecia areata. Some clones in this sample may be carry-over from other donors' samples. The chain links TRBV24-1 to TRBJ1-1; no definite D call. Specimen: whole blood, collected in connection with sensitization to the hapten diphenylcyclopropenone (DPC). CDR3 sequence (DNA): TGTGCCACCAGTGGCCCAGAGAACACTGAAGCTTTCTTT. As protein: CATSGPENTEAFF.